The 12 T cell receptor beta chains below come from one sample, sequenced in a study of cytomegalovirus exposure and HLA in healthy donors. The primer mix had 60 Vbeta and 13 Jbeta primers. The method was immunoSEQ multiplex PCR; TCRdb's version includes in-frame clones alone and lacks a portion of them. The table shows 200,000 or so clones, with approximately 81% occurring only once. What was sequenced was PBMCs. These receptors were collected from a woman aged 18-29 years in good health and CMV-seropositive.

V usage is TRBV14 and J usage is TRBJ1-6; 7 nucleotides align to TRBD1. CDR1 is SGHDN and CDR2 is FVKESK in the germline V gene. The CDR3 has 14 residues. Germline trimming cut 0 bases from V and 9 bases from J; bases unmatched to any gene: 2. The CDR3 reads CASSQDRGVSPLHF. The CDR3 bases are TGTGCCAGCAGCCAAGACAGGGGGGTTTCACCCCTCCACTTT.

This chain uses TRBV4-1 with TRBJ1-3; D is uncertain. The V gene lost 2 bases and the J gene lost 0 bases, with 8 bases spanning the gap. The CDR3 runs 15 residues. Germline assignment: CDR1 MGHRA and CDR2 YSYEKL. The CDR3 sequence is CASSQLYGSGNTIYF. CDR3 DNA sequence: TGCGCCAGCAGCCAACTGTACGGCTCTGGAAACACCATATATTTT.

This chain joins TRBV2 and TRBJ2-2; 11 bases align to TRBD2. The V gene end was trimmed by 2 bases and the J gene end by 4 bases; junction bases not matched to a gene: 12. The CDR3 is 19 residues long. From germline, CDR1 is SNHLY and CDR2 FYNNEI. The CDR3 coding sequence is TGTGCCAGCAGTGAATTGCCTAGCGGGGGGATAGTCTTCACCGGGGAGCTGTTTTTT. It codes for CASSELPSGGIVFTGELFF. The whole variable domain, filled in from reference TRBV2 and TRBJ2-2, reads EPEVTQTPSHQVTQMGQEVILRCVPISNHLYFYWYRQILGQKVEFLVSFYNNEISEKSEIFDDQFSVERPDGSNFTLKIRSTKLEDSAMYFCASSELPSGGIVFTGELFFGEGSRLTVL.

This clone appeared a few times. The rearrangement joins TRBV11-2 to TRBJ2-7; D not certain. The CDR3 covers 13 residues. V dropped 2 bases and J dropped 0 bases, with 5 bases sitting between them. CDR1 and CDR2 (germline): SGHAT, FQNNGV. DNA for the CDR3: TGTGCCAGCAGCTTAACCAGCTCCTACGAGCAGTACTTC. Protein sequence: CASSLTSSYEQYF.

The V and J genes are TRBV7-9 and TRBJ1-1; D is perhaps TRBD1 (5 bases). Trimming shortened V by 2 bases and J by 0 bases, and 10 bases separated the two germline ends. Germline V CDR1 and CDR2: SEHNR, FQNEAQ (reference sequence). The CDR3 loop spans 15 amino acids. CDR3: CASSLRDSMNTEAFF. CDR3 coding DNA: TGTGCCAGCAGCTTACGGGACTCTATGAACACTGAAGCTTTCTTT. The full variable domain, completed using reference TRBV7-9 and TRBJ1-1, is DTGVSQNPRHKITKRGQNVTFRCDPISEHNRLYWYRQTLGQGPEFLTYFQNEAQLEKSRLLSDRFSAERPKGSFSTLEIQRTEQGDSAMYLCASSLRDSMNTEAFFGQGTRLTVV.

The V gene is TRBV2, the J gene TRBJ2-1; 7 positions match TRBD1. This CDR3 region has 14 residues. The V gene end was trimmed by 4 bases and the J gene end by 7 bases; junction bases not matched to a gene: 7. CDR1 SNHLY and CDR2 FYNNEI come from the germline V gene. CDR3 DNA sequence: TGTGCCAGCAGTGGCGACAGGGAAAATAATGAGCAGTTCTTC. This codes for CASSGDRENNEQFF.

This rearrangement joins TRBV7-8 to TRBJ1-2; unclear D gene. The length of the CDR3 is 15 residues. V lost 5 bases and J lost 4, with 17 bases in between. CDR1 and CDR2 (germline): SGHVS, FQNEAQ. This CDR3 is CASSRDQENLYGYTF. The CDR3 nucleotides are TGTGCCAGCAGCCGTGATCAGGAAAATCTCTATGGCTACACCTTC.

The V call is TRBV6-1, the J call TRBJ2-7; 13 nucleotides line up with TRBD2. The CDR3 runs 15 residues. After removal of 8 bases from V and 1 base from J, the junction contained 5 bases not matched to a gene. The germline CDR1 and CDR2 sequences are MNHNS and SASEGT. The CDR3 reads CASSTSGGVSYEQYF. In nucleotides, the CDR3 is TGTGCCAGCTCTACTAGCGGGGGGGTTTCCTACGAGCAGTACTTC.

V gene TRBV5-4 combines with J gene TRBJ1-2; 7 bases are a match to TRBD1. The CDR3 is 14 amino acids. From germline, CDR1 is SGHNT and CDR2 YYREEE (reference sequence). J was trimmed by 5 bases and V by 4 bases; bases with no gene match: 8. CDR3 in amino acids: CASSNDRVKYGYTF. For the CDR3, the DNA is TGTGCCAGCAGCAACGACAGGGTGAAGTATGGCTACACCTTC.

This chain uses TRBV29-1 with TRBJ2-5, with a possible D match to TRBD2 (5 bases). The germline V gene has CDR1 SQVTM and CDR2 ANQGSEA. Deletions cut 7 bases from V and 3 bases from J, with 12 bases between. The CDR3 spans 12 residues. Here the CDR3 reads CSERTAEETQYF. The CDR3, as DNA: TGCAGCGAGCGGACTGCCGAAGAGACCCAGTACTTC.

The V call is TRBV7-3, the J call TRBJ2-2; no clear D. The CDR3 contains 13 residues. V dropped 0 bases and J dropped 5 bases, with 4 bases sitting between them. CDR1 and CDR2 (germline): SGHTA, FQGTGA. The CDR3 sequence is CASSLTSTGELFF. The DNA of the CDR3 is TGTGCCAGCAGCTTAACGTCAACCGGGGAGCTGTTTTTT.

This clone was detected a few times. The chain carries TRBV6-5 and TRBJ1-1; TRBD1 matches at 10 bases. Trimming removed 5 bases from V and 5 bases from J; junction bases left unmatched: 8. CDR1 is MNHEY, CDR2 SVGAGI, per germline. The CDR3 contains 15 residues. The CDR3 DNA reads TGTGCCAGCAGTCCGGGTTGGGACAGGGGAACTGAAGCTTTCTTT. Amino acids: CASSPGWDRGTEAFF.